These 30 T cell receptor beta chains were sequenced from one sample in a study of cytomegalovirus exposure and HLA in healthy donors. The PCR ran on 60 Vbeta and 13 Jbeta primers. TCRdb keeps only in-frame clones here, not all; method: immunoSEQ multiplex PCR. The sample has over 200,000 clones, almost 80% seen once; the top ten hold approximately 3.8%. Specimen: PBMCs. The receptor set was obtained from a male donor in good health and CMV-seronegative.

This clone was counted a single time. The V call is TRBV4-1, the J call TRBJ2-1; TRBD2 agrees at 13 bases. This CDR3 has 18 residues. The germline CDR1 and CDR2 sequences are MGHRA and YSYEKL. With 2 bases clipped from V and 4 bases from J, the junction kept 8 bases outside the gene matches. In DNA form, the CDR3 reads TGCGCCAGCAGCCAACGACTAGCGGGAGGCCCCCCATACAATGAGCAGTTCTTC. Its translation is CASSQRLAGGPPYNEQFF.

This sequence joins TRBV15 and TRBJ2-1, with D tentatively TRBD1 (6 bases). V lost 0 bases and J lost 5, with 11 bases in between. Germline CDR1 reads LNHNV; CDR2 reads YYDKDF (reference sequence). The CDR3 contains 15 residues. The CDR3 DNA follows: TGTGCCACCAGCAGAGATCGGACAGTTAACAATGAGCAGTTCTTC. Translated, it gives CATSRDRTVNNEQFF. Based on the CDR3 plus reference TRBV15 and TRBJ2-1, the full variable domain is DAMVIQNPRYQVTQFGKPVTLSCSQTLNHNVMYWYQQKSSQAPKLLFHYYDKDFNNEADTPDNFQSRRPNTSFCFLDIRSPGLGDTAMYLCATSRDRTVNNEQFFGPGTRLTVL.

The genes are TRBV5-1 and TRBJ1-5; 7 bases agree with TRBD1. J was trimmed by 3 bases and V by 4 bases; bases with no gene match: 4. The CDR3 is made up of 14 amino acids. The germline V gene encodes CDR1 SGHRS and CDR2 YFSETQ. CDR3 amino acids: CASSEGQLNQPQHF. The CDR3 coding sequence is TGCGCCAGCAGCGAGGGACAGCTCAATCAGCCCCAGCATTTT.

The chain joins TRBV18 to TRBJ1-4; TRBD1 matches at 7 bases. CDR1 is KGHSH and CDR2 is LQKENI in the germline V gene. Trimming cost V 6 bases and J 0 bases; bases outside gene matches: 4. The CDR3 length is 15 residues. This CDR3 reads CASSPRGATNEKLFF. In DNA, the CDR3 is TGTGCCAGCTCTCCCAGGGGGGCAACTAATGAAAAACTGTTTTTT.

The chain links TRBV30 to TRBJ2-5; maybe TRBD1 (6 bases). The CDR3 consists of 14 residues. Germline V lookup: CDR1 GTSNPN, CDR2 SVGIG (reference sequence). Trimming shortened V by 2 bases and J by 5 bases, and 15 bases separated the two germline ends. CDR3 nucleotide sequence: TGTGCCTGGAGTAGGGCAGGGGTTGGGGAGACCCAGTACTTC. It yields the protein CAWSRAGVGETQYF.

The chain is built from TRBV5-1 and TRBJ2-4; 9 positions agree with TRBD2. Germline assignment: CDR1 SGHRS and CDR2 YFSETQ. V shed 4 bases, J shed 2 bases, and the junction held 10 bases outside the gene matches. CDR3 length: 17 amino acids. CDR3 sequence (DNA): TGCGCCAGCAGCAGTTCTAGCGGGGTTAACCCCAAAAACATTCAGTACTTC. It specifies CASSSSSGVNPKNIQYF.

The chain recombines TRBV27 with TRBJ1-5, with 12 nucleotides matching TRBD1. The V segment lost 6 bases and the J segment 11 bases; nucleotides outside the gene matches: 11. CDR1 and CDR2 (germline): MNHEY, SMNVEV (reference sequence). This CDR3 contains 15 residues. The CDR3 bases are TGTGCCAGCAGCTCGGGACAGGGGGCGGGAAGGGCCCAGCATTTT. Residues: CASSSGQGAGRAQHF.

CDR3 in amino acids: CAWRKQGPATEAFF. In nucleotides, the CDR3 is TGTGCCTGGAGGAAACAGGGTCCCGCCACTGAAGCTTTCTTT. The rearrangement uses TRBV30 and TRBJ1-1; D may be TRBD1 (6 bases). The CDR3 loop spans 14 amino acids. Trimming removed 3 bases at V and 4 bases at J, with 15 bases between. Germline V gene lookup returns CDR1 GTSNPN and CDR2 SVGIG (reference sequence).

The chain is built from TRBV2 and TRBJ2-3; 13 bases fit TRBD2. J was trimmed by 5 bases and V by 6 bases; bases with no gene match: 5. Germline CDR1 reads SNHLY; CDR2 reads FYNNEI. This CDR3 spans 15 amino acids. The CDR3 DNA follows: TGTGCCAGCAGGGGACTAGCGGGAAGGGGAGATACGCAGTATTTT. Translation gives CASRGLAGRGDTQYF.

The rearrangement joins TRBV4-2 to TRBJ2-2, with 10 positions matching TRBD2. The ends lost 4 bases at V and 3 bases at J; junction bases unmatched: 5. CDR1 is LGHNA, CDR2 YNFKEQ, per germline. The CDR3 has 16 residues. The CDR3 DNA follows: TGTGCCAGCAGCCTCGGACTAGCGGAAGACACCGGGGAGCTGTTTTTT. Encoded protein: CASSLGLAEDTGELFF.

The V and J genes are TRBV6-1 and TRBJ2-3, with TRBD1 as a possible D gene (5 bases). The germline V gene has CDR1 MNHNS and CDR2 SASEGT. Between the trimmed V and J ends, which lost 2 bases and 1 base, there was a span of 10 bases. This CDR3 region has 15 residues. Written as DNA, the CDR3 is TGTGCCAGCAGTGAATCAGGGTCGGGCACAGATACGCAGTATTTT. Its protein product is CASSESGSGTDTQYF.

A word on this clone: At one end, the junction sequence differs from germline, possibly due to a read error. The chain employs TRBV15 and TRBJ2-1; D is unresolved. This CDR3 spans 15 amino acids. Germline values: CDR1 LNHNV, CDR2 YYDKDF (reference sequence). CDR3 amino acids: CATNREIVPGPEQFF. CDR3 nucleotides: TGTGCCACCAACAGAGAAATAGTCCCAGGCCCTGAGCAGTTCTTC.

This chain joins TRBV19 and TRBJ1-6; D perhaps matches TRBD1 (5 bases). V shed 3 bases and J shed 0 bases, with 12 bases lying between them. The length of the CDR3 is 17 residues. Germline V CDR1 and CDR2: LNHDA, SQIVND (reference sequence). DNA of the CDR3: TGTGCCAGTAGTATCGAAGACAGCTTCTCCTATAATTCACCCCTCCACTTT. Amino acid sequence: CASSIEDSFSYNSPLHF.

This clone was counted a few times. The chain combines TRBV5-4 with TRBJ2-7; TRBD2 matches 7 bases. V lost 0 bases to trimming and J lost 3 bases; unmatched junction nucleotides: 3. CDR1 and CDR2 from the germline V gene are SGHNT and YYREEE (reference sequence). This CDR3 is built from 14 residues. CDR3: CASSLGLADYEQYF. The CDR3 DNA sequence: TGTGCCAGCAGCTTGGGACTAGCCGACTACGAGCAGTACTTC.

This clone appeared a single time. V is TRBV6-5 and J is TRBJ1-5; perhaps TRBD1 as D (6 bases). The CDR3 has 14 amino acids. V lost 2 bases and J 4 bases, leaving 9 bases between the germline ends. CDR1 and CDR2 from the germline V gene are MNHEY and SVGAGI. CDR3 protein: CASSYERGNQPQHF. CDR3 DNA sequence: TGTGCCAGCAGTTACGAAAGGGGGAATCAGCCCCAGCATTTT.

The CDR3 bases are TGTGCCAGCAGTTTTACGGGAGTCGGCACAGATACGCAGTATTTT. Amino acid sequence: CASSFTGVGTDTQYF. The rearrangement joins TRBV28 to TRBJ2-3; possibly TRBD2 for D (6 bases). CDR3 size: 15 residues. Trimming removed 3 bases at V and 1 base at J, with 11 bases between. Germline V gives CDR1 MDHEN, CDR2 SYDVKM.

The chain carries TRBV10-3 and TRBJ1-2; TRBD1 matches 10 bases. Germline-derived CDR1 and CDR2 are ENHRY and SYGVKD. V trimming: 7 bases; J trimming: 6 bases; junction bases outside the gene matches: 5. This CDR3 contains 13 residues. CDR3 sequence reads: CAIKGTGVDGYTF. The CDR3 DNA is TGTGCCATCAAGGGGACAGGGGTGGATGGCTACACCTTC.

V usage is TRBV10-3 and J usage is TRBJ2-7, with 7 bases matching TRBD2. V trimming: 9 bases; J trimming: 6 bases; junction bases outside the gene matches: 11. CDR3 length: 13 amino acids. The V gene's germline CDR1 is ENHRY and CDR2 SYGVKD. CDR3 loop: CAIMTSRTSEQYF. The CDR3 DNA reads as TGTGCCATAATGACTAGCAGGACTTCCGAGCAGTACTTC.

This chain joins TRBV5-6 and TRBJ2-6, with 9 bases aligning to TRBD1. V was pared by 3 bases and J by 4 bases, with 8 bases of the junction left unmatched. The CDR3 runs 17 residues. Germline-derived CDR1 and CDR2 are SGHDT and YYEEEE. As DNA, the CDR3 is TGTGCCAGCAGCTCACAGGACGGGACAGGGGGGGCCAACGTCCTGACTTTC. This codes for CASSSQDGTGGANVLTF. Full variable domain (missing parts from reference TRBV5-6 and TRBJ2-6): DAGVTQSPTHLIKTRGQQVTLRCSPKSGHDTVSWYQQALGQGPQFIFQYYEEEERQRGNFPDRFSGHQFPNYSSELNVNALLLGDSALYLCASSSQDGTGGANVLTFGAGSRLTVL.

The rearrangement joins TRBV5-4 to TRBJ2-3, with D perhaps TRBD2 (6 bases). The CDR3 is 15 residues long. The germline V gene has CDR1 SGHNT and CDR2 YYREEE (reference sequence). Trimming shortened V by 2 bases and J by 2 bases, and 12 bases separated the two germline ends. For the CDR3, the DNA is TGTGCCAGCAGCTTTTTCGGGGGAACCACAGATACGCAGTATTTT. Encoded protein: CASSFFGGTTDTQYF.

This chain connects TRBV5-1 to TRBJ2-5, with 7 bases that match TRBD1. The J call may be mistaken, given a closer DNA end match to TRBJ2-7. The germline V gene has CDR1 SGHRS and CDR2 YFSETQ. The CDR3 runs to 14 residues. The CDR3 nucleotides read TGCGCCAGCAGCCCCCCGGGACAGAGCTACGAGCAGTACTTC. It codes for CASSPPGQSYEQYF.

The chain uses TRBV6-1 and TRBJ1-1; D remains ambiguous. V lost 8 bases to trimming and J lost 6 bases, with 22 bases between them. Germline assignment: CDR1 MNHNS and CDR2 SASEGT. CDR3 length: 15 residues. In DNA, the CDR3 is TGTGCCAGCTTTCCCTTCGACGCCGGAGACGCTGAAGCTTTCTTT. Translation: CASFPFDAGDAEAFF.

The chain is built from TRBV11-2 and TRBJ1-2; the D gene is possibly TRBD1 (6 bases). V lost 2 bases, J lost 3 bases, and 10 bases lay in between. Germline loops: CDR1 SGHAT, CDR2 FQNNGV. CDR3 length: 14 residues. The CDR3 DNA sequence: TGTGCCAGCAGCTTATCCCCAGGGGACTATGGCTACACCTTC. Protein sequence: CASSLSPGDYGYTF.

The table lists this clone with a count of one. The chain recombines TRBV4-1 with TRBJ2-2; D remains ambiguous. V lost 2 bases to trimming and J lost 0 bases, with 13 bases between them. The CDR3 contains 17 residues. Germline assignment: CDR1 MGHRA and CDR2 YSYEKL. DNA of the CDR3: TGCGCCAGCAGCCAACCTACCGCGGAAACGAACACCGGGGAGCTGTTTTTT. Protein: CASSQPTAETNTGELFF.

In its sample, this clone was seen once. This sequence joins TRBV4-1 and TRBJ2-2; TRBD1 agrees at 7 bases. The CDR3 runs to 17 residues. In germline, CDR1 is MGHRA, CDR2 YSYEKL. V gave up 2 bases and J gave up 2 bases; unmatched junction bases: 8. The chain's CDR3 is CASSQYLRQGNTGELFF. Written as DNA, the CDR3 is TGCGCCAGCAGCCAATATCTGAGACAGGGTAACACCGGGGAGCTGTTTTTT.

This clone was counted a few times. The rearrangement uses TRBV6-4 and TRBJ1-3, with D maybe TRBD1 (6 bases). Germline V CDR1 and CDR2: MRHNA, SNTAGT. Deletions cut 5 bases from V and 4 bases from J, with 18 bases between. The CDR3 totals 16 residues. In DNA, the CDR3 is TGTGCCAGCAGTCCCGTTTTTGGGGGCGACGGAAACACCATATATTTT. Translating it yields CASSPVFGGDGNTIYF.

V is TRBV6-1 and J is TRBJ2-1; a weak D match, TRBD2 (6 bases). V was cut by 5 bases and J by 3 bases, with 11 bases left in between. Germline CDR1 reads MNHNS; CDR2 reads SASEGT. The CDR3 is 14 amino acids. CDR3 residues: CASSYGGSYNEQFF. CDR3 DNA: TGTGCCAGCAGTTATGGGGGGAGCTACAATGAGCAGTTCTTC.

The rearrangement uses TRBV2 and TRBJ2-1, with 7 bases fitting TRBD2. CDR1 is SNHLY, CDR2 FYNNEI, per germline. Trimming cost V 8 bases and J 6 bases; bases outside gene matches: 13. CDR3 size: 15 residues. The CDR3 here is CASGGESGSFNEQFF. The CDR3 DNA sequence: TGTGCCAGCGGGGGGGAGTCTGGATCTTTCAATGAGCAGTTCTTC.

The rearrangement uses TRBV5-4 and TRBJ1-2; the D gene is possibly TRBD1 (6 bases). With 1 base removed from V and 2 bases from J, the gap between germline ends came to 6 bases. Germline V lookup: CDR1 SGHNT, CDR2 YYREEE (reference sequence). The length of the CDR3 is 13 residues. CDR3 coding DNA: TGTGCCAGCAGCTTGAGGGGGAACTATGGCTACACCTTC. Translation: CASSLRGNYGYTF.

The CDR3 spells CASSLTGTDTQYF. The CDR3 region has the DNA TGTGCCAGCAGCCTCACAGGAACAGATACGCAGTATTTT. The V gene is TRBV7-3, the J gene TRBJ2-3, with D possibly matching TRBD1 (5 bases). CDR3 size: 13 residues. Germline assignment: CDR1 SGHTA and CDR2 FQGTGA. V was cut by 5 bases and J by 3 bases, with 9 bases left in between.